Listed below are T cell receptor beta chains from one sample, sequenced in a study of blood T cells in healthy people across ages. MiXCR, run by TCRdb on the 5' RACE reads, gives a single entry per CDR3 protein. Counted here are some 700,000 distinct CDR3 sequences, approximately 43% occurring once; the ten biggest clones make up 20% to 25%. Source material: blood. Receptors originate from a woman aged 60-75 years in good health. Both conserved end residues are part of each CDR3. Each record gives: V gene, J gene, D gene, clone size, CDR3 protein, CDR3 DNA. The D gene is left open where the match is weak. For some rows the clone size is stated as once, few or many, or as a class when expanded; others skip it.

V gene: TRBV20-1; J gene: TRBJ2-5; D gene: TRBD2; clone size: few; CDR3 protein: CSALWTSTRGTQYF; CDR3 DNA: TGCAGTGCTCTTTGGACTAGCACCCGTGGGACCCAGTACTTC
V gene: TRBV5-1; J gene: TRBJ2-1; D gene: TRBD2; clone size: few; CDR3 protein: CASSTGLAGDRYNEQFF; CDR3 DNA: TGCGCCAGCAGCACGGGACTAGCGGGGGACAGGTACAATGAGCAGTTCTTC
V gene: TRBV29-1; J gene: TRBJ2-3; D gene: TRBD2; clone size: many; CDR3 protein: CSVLFGLAGGSTDTQYF; CDR3 DNA: TGCAGCGTGCTCTTCGGACTAGCGGGGGGGTCCACAGATACGCAGTATTTT
V gene: TRBV20-1; J gene: TRBJ2-7; D gene: TRBD2; clone size: many; CDR3 protein: CSVGLAATYEQYF; CDR3 DNA: TGCAGTGTCGGACTAGCGGCTACCTACGAGCAGTACTTC
V gene: TRBV20-1; J gene: TRBJ2-5; D gene: NA; clone size: NA; CDR3 protein: CSARERASFSYNEQYF; CDR3 DNA: TGCAGTGCTAGAGAGAGGGCTTCTTTCTCCTACAATGAGCAGTACTTC
V gene: TRBV20-1; J gene: TRBJ2-1; D gene: TRBD2; clone size: NA; CDR3 protein: CSARVYGRAKGEQFF; CDR3 DNA: TGCAGTGCTAGAGTGTACGGGAGGGCCAAGGGTGAGCAGTTCTTC
V gene: TRBV12-3/TRBV12-4; J gene: TRBJ1-1; D gene: NA; clone size: NA; CDR3 protein: CASSFHVNTEAFF; CDR3 DNA: TGTGCCAGCAGTTTTCATGTGAACACTGAAGCTTTCTTT
V gene: TRBV6-2/TRBV6-3; J gene: TRBJ2-5; D gene: NA; clone size: NA; CDR3 protein: CASSYLRQETQYF; CDR3 DNA: TGTGCCAGCAGTTACCTTCGACAAGAGACCCAGTACTTC
V gene: TRBV20-1; J gene: TRBJ2-7; D gene: TRBD2; clone size: many; CDR3 protein: CSARAGGPDDEQYF; CDR3 DNA: TGCAGTGCTAGAGCGGGAGGGCCAGACGACGAGCAGTACTTC
V gene: TRBV20-1; J gene: TRBJ1-6; D gene: TRBD1; clone size: NA; CDR3 protein: CSARDVMGQGSDGNSPLHF; CDR3 DNA: TGCAGTGCTAGAGATGTGATGGGACAGGGGTCCGACGGGAATTCACCCCTCCACTTT
V gene: TRBV2; J gene: TRBJ1-4; D gene: NA; clone size: NA; CDR3 protein: CASSEQGPNEKLFF; CDR3 DNA: TGTGCCAGCAGTGAGCAGGGGCCTAATGAAAAACTGTTTTTT
V gene: TRBV2; J gene: TRBJ2-1; D gene: TRBD2; clone size: NA; CDR3 protein: CASSVAAGGREQFF; CDR3 DNA: TGTGCCAGCAGTGTTGCCGCGGGAGGAAGGGAGCAGTTCTTC
V gene: TRBV13; J gene: TRBJ2-1; D gene: NA; clone size: few; CDR3 protein: CASSFISGVLYNEQFF; CDR3 DNA: TGTGCCAGCAGCTTTATTTCAGGGGTCTTGTACAATGAGCAGTTCTTC
V gene: TRBV6-6; J gene: TRBJ1-5; D gene: TRBD1; clone size: NA; CDR3 protein: CASTPGGWEQPQHF; CDR3 DNA: TGTGCCAGCACCCCAGGGGGATGGGAACAGCCCCAGCATTTT
V gene: TRBV7-9; J gene: TRBJ1-1; D gene: NA; clone size: NA; CDR3 protein: CASSLKQPGGTEAFF; CDR3 DNA: TGTGCCAGCAGCTTAAAACAACCTGGCGGGACTGAAGCTTTCTTT
V gene: TRBV6-2/TRBV6-3; J gene: TRBJ2-7; D gene: TRBD1; clone size: NA; CDR3 protein: CARTGQGTYEQYF; CDR3 DNA: TGTGCCAGAACGGGACAGGGGACCTACGAGCAGTACTTC
V gene: TRBV7-9; J gene: TRBJ1-2; D gene: TRBD1; clone size: NA; CDR3 protein: CVTDREGYGYTF; CDR3 DNA: TGTGTCACCGACAGGGAGGGCTATGGCTACACCTTC
V gene: TRBV5-6; J gene: TRBJ2-3; D gene: NA; clone size: few; CDR3 protein: CASSPLTGTSTDTQYF; CDR3 DNA: TGTGCCAGCAGCCCACTGACGGGGACTAGCACAGATACGCAGTATTTT
V gene: TRBV25-1; J gene: TRBJ1-2; D gene: NA; clone size: NA; CDR3 protein: CASSEYSSDGTNYGYTF; CDR3 DNA: TGTGCCAGCAGTGAATATTCGTCGGACGGTACTAACTATGGCTACACCTTC
V gene: TRBV9; J gene: TRBJ2-3; D gene: TRBD2; clone size: NA; CDR3 protein: CASSVGSGSSDTQYF; CDR3 DNA: TGTGCCAGCAGCGTCGGTAGCGGGAGTTCAGATACGCAGTATTTT
V gene: TRBV5-1; J gene: TRBJ2-5; D gene: NA; clone size: NA; CDR3 protein: CASSFRRTQETQYF; CDR3 DNA: TGCGCCAGCAGCTTTAGACGGACACAAGAGACCCAGTACTTC
V gene: TRBV6-6; J gene: TRBJ2-1; D gene: NA; clone size: many; CDR3 protein: CASGRDNEQFF; CDR3 DNA: TGTGCCAGCGGACGGGACAATGAGCAGTTCTTC
V gene: TRBV6-1; J gene: TRBJ1-1; D gene: NA; clone size: NA; CDR3 protein: CASSELYTEAFF; CDR3 DNA: TGTGCCAGCAGTGAATTATACACTGAAGCTTTCTTT
V gene: TRBV20-1; J gene: TRBJ1-1; D gene: NA; clone size: NA; CDR3 protein: CSRRDRTEAFF; CDR3 DNA: TGCAGCCGCAGAGACAGGACTGAAGCTTTCTTT
V gene: TRBV20-1; J gene: TRBJ1-5; D gene: NA; clone size: few; CDR3 protein: CSARDPGQANQPQHF; CDR3 DNA: TGCAGTGCTAGAGACCCGGGGCAGGCGAATCAGCCCCAGCATTTT
V gene: TRBV29-1; J gene: TRBJ2-1; D gene: NA; clone size: many; CDR3 protein: CSVGTDYEQFF; CDR3 DNA: TGCAGCGTTGGGACCGACTATGAGCAGTTCTTC
V gene: TRBV28; J gene: TRBJ2-7; D gene: NA; clone size: NA; CDR3 protein: CASGKASAPRDEQYF; CDR3 DNA: TGTGCCAGCGGTAAAGCTAGCGCCCCTCGTGACGAGCAGTACTTC